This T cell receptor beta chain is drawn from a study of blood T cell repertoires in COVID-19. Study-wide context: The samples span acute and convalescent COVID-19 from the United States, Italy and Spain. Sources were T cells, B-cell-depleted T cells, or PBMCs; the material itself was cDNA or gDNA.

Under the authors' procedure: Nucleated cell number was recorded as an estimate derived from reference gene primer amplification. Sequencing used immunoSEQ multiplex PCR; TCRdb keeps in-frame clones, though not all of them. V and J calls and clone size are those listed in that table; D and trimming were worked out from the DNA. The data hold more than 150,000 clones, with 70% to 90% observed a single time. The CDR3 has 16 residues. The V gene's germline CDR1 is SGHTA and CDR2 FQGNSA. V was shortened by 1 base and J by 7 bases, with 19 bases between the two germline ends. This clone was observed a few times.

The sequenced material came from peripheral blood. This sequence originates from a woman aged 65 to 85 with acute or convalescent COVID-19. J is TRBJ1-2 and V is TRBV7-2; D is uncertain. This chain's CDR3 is CASSLGRSDFARGYTF. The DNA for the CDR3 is TGTGCCAGCAGCTTAGGCCGCTCGGACTTTGCTCGTGGCTACACCTTC.